Listed here are 31 T cell receptor beta chains from one sample, sequenced in a study of CD4 T cells in relation to SARS-CoV-2 and coronaviruses. CD4+ T cells from unexposed donors were obtained before the COVID-19 pandemic (2011-2018). After about ten days of culture, CD4+ T cells were isolated. No antigens are known for them. Produced via immunoSEQ multiplex PCR; TCRdb's table is partial and in-frame only. The sample lists around 20,000 clones, over 65% seen once, with approximately 10% in the top ten. Sequenced sample: CD4+ T cells from PBMCs, cultured in vitro. The receptors originated from a human donor in good health.

This clone has more than one count but fewer than ten. V usage is TRBV6-2 or TRBV6-3 and J usage is TRBJ2-1, with TRBD2 as a possible D gene (6 bases). Germline-derived CDR1 and CDR2 are MNHEY and SVGEGT. Trimming stripped 0 bases from V and 7 bases from J, with 10 bases between. The CDR3 spans 14 residues. CDR3 in DNA: TGTGCCAGCAGTTACTCGAAGAGCGGGAATGAGCAGTTCTTC. It is translated as CASSYSKSGNEQFF.

The V and J genes are TRBV7-2 and TRBJ2-1; D is possibly TRBD1 (6 bases). There are 14 residues in the CDR3. Germline V CDR1 and CDR2: SGHTA, FQGNSA. Trimming took off 3 bases at V and 9 bases at J, with 15 bases between the two ends. The CDR3: CASSFLQGRGEQFF. CDR3 nucleotide sequence: TGTGCCAGCAGCTTCCTACAGGGCCGGGGTGAGCAGTTCTTC.

The rearrangement links TRBV28 to TRBJ1-1, with a tentative D call TRBD1 (5 bases). The V end lost 5 bases, the J end lost 1 base, and 14 bases lay between the germline ends. This CDR3 is built from 15 residues. Germline values: CDR1 MDHEN, CDR2 SYDVKM. In nucleotides, the CDR3 is TGTGCCAGCAGTCCCCCACAGGCGACGAACACTGAAGCTTTCTTT. It encodes CASSPPQATNTEAFF.

The rearrangement joins TRBV4-1 to TRBJ2-7; 8 nucleotides match TRBD1. The ends lost 6 bases at V and 3 bases at J; junction bases unmatched: 13. Germline V gene lookup returns CDR1 MGHRA and CDR2 YSYEKL. The CDR3 totals 16 residues. The CDR3 DNA sequence: TGCGCCAGCAGGGATACCAACAGGGGGAGGAACTACGAGCAGTACTTC. It codes for CASRDTNRGRNYEQYF.

The V call is TRBV3-1 (or the pseudogene TRBV3-2), the J call TRBJ2-7; 9 bases are a match to TRBD2. After removal of 2 bases from V and 5 bases from J, the junction contained 4 bases not matched to a gene. The CDR3 contains 14 residues. Looked up from germline, CDR1 is LGHDT and CDR2 is YNNKEL (reference sequence). CDR3 amino acids: CASSQLAGKDEQYF. CDR3 DNA: TGTGCCAGCAGCCAACTAGCGGGGAAGGACGAGCAGTACTTC.

In this sample, this clone turned up a few times. The chain combines TRBV27 with TRBJ1-4; maybe TRBD1 (5 bases). Trimming left V 4 bases short and J 3 bases short, with 12 bases between. The CDR3 spans 15 residues. Germline V lookup: CDR1 MNHEY, CDR2 SMNVEV (reference sequence). The CDR3 loop is CASSWGGGPNEKLFF. CDR3 nucleotides: TGTGCCAGCAGTTGGGGGGGAGGCCCTAATGAAAAACTGTTTTTT.

This chain connects TRBV19 to TRBJ1-1; D not certain. Trimming pared 4 bases from V and 1 base from J, leaving 13 bases between. The CDR3 is 15 amino acids. From germline, CDR1 is LNHDA and CDR2 SQIVND (reference sequence). DNA for the CDR3: TGTGCCAGTAGTAATTGGGCGGGCGCGAACACTGAAGCTTTCTTT. Its protein is CASSNWAGANTEAFF.

The chain has TRBV30 and TRBJ1-3, with 7 bases identical to TRBD1. The V and J ends lost 4 bases and 0 bases, in that order; junction bases with no gene match: 3. Per germline, CDR1 GTSNPN and CDR2 SVGIG (reference sequence). The CDR3 totals 14 residues. CDR3 sequence reads: CAWNDRASGNTIYF. The CDR3 DNA follows: TGTGCCTGGAATGACAGGGCCTCTGGAAACACCATATATTTT.

This clone has more than one count but fewer than ten. The chain uses TRBV7-8 and TRBJ2-1; maybe TRBD2 (6 bases). The CDR3 runs to 16 residues. Between the trimmed V and J ends, which lost 1 base and 5 bases, there was a span of 15 bases. The germline gives CDR1 SGHVS, CDR2 FQNEAQ. The CDR3 sequence is CASSLDGSFRNNEQFF. The CDR3 DNA is TGTGCCAGCAGCTTAGACGGGAGCTTTAGGAACAATGAGCAGTTCTTC.

The chain couples TRBV5-1 to TRBJ2-1, with 9 bases aligning to TRBD2. The V gene end was trimmed by 0 bases and the J gene end by 5 bases; junction bases not matched to a gene: 3. Per the germline V gene, CDR1 is SGHRS and CDR2 is YFSETQ. The CDR3 runs 15 residues. The CDR3 nucleotides are TGCGCCAGCAGCTTGGGCGGGAGGGCTGACAATGAGCAGTTCTTC. It specifies CASSLGGRADNEQFF.

The V call is TRBV11-2, the J call TRBJ2-7, with D hard to call. Trimming removed 3 bases at V and 2 bases at J, with 11 bases between. Germline V gives CDR1 SGHAT, CDR2 FQNNGV. This CDR3 is 14 amino acids long. CDR3 sequence (DNA): TGTGCCAGCAGCTTCGGCAGGCTCGCCTACGAGCAGTACTTC. This encodes CASSFGRLAYEQYF.

The chain joins TRBV5-1 to TRBJ2-2; 9 nucleotides match TRBD1. Germline CDR1 and CDR2: SGHRS and YFSETQ. The ends lost 6 bases at V and 6 bases at J; junction bases unmatched: 9. This CDR3 comprises 15 residues. The CDR3 sequence is CASTSRTGAAGELFF. CDR3 bases: TGCGCCAGCACTTCCCGGACAGGGGCCGCCGGGGAGCTGTTTTTT.

V usage is TRBV10-2 and J usage is TRBJ1-5; the D is unclear. The germline V gene encodes CDR1 WSHSY and CDR2 SAAADI. The CDR3 contains 15 residues. V lost 3 bases, J lost 0 bases, and 9 bases lay in between. The CDR3 is CASSDVSHSNQPQHF. The CDR3 coding sequence is TGCGCCAGCAGTGACGTATCTCATAGCAATCAGCCCCAGCATTTT.

The chain recombines TRBV25-1 with TRBJ1-2, with unresolved D. Germline loops: CDR1 MGHDK, CDR2 SYGVNS. Trimming took off 4 bases at V and 3 bases at J, with 6 bases between the two ends. This CDR3 has 12 residues. In DNA form, the CDR3 reads TGTGCCAGCAGTGTGGGAGACTATGGCTACACCTTC. It specifies CASSVGDYGYTF.

The chain carries TRBV5-1 and TRBJ2-7; 10 nucleotides line up with TRBD1. Trimming at V came to 0 bases and at J to 4 bases, leaving 7 bases not matched to a gene. CDR1 and CDR2 from the germline V gene are SGHRS and YFSETQ. This CDR3 is built from 16 residues. CDR3 coding DNA: TGCGCCAGCAGCTTGGCCGGGGACAGGGGTCGGTACGAGCAGTACTTC. This encodes CASSLAGDRGRYEQYF.

The chain links TRBV11-2 to TRBJ2-3; TRBD2 aligns across 10 bases. Trimming took 4 bases from V and 2 from J; bases not matched to a gene: 15. Germline V gives CDR1 SGHAT, CDR2 FQNNGV. The CDR3 sequence is 19 residues long. CDR3 DNA: TGTGCCAGCAGCTCCATCATAGCGGGGGGACGCTATTTCACAGATACGCAGTATTTT. Protein sequence: CASSSIIAGGRYFTDTQYF.

The chain joins TRBV18 to TRBJ2-1; TRBD1 aligns across 9 bases. The CDR3 consists of 17 residues. V lost 3 bases and J lost 0; bases outside the gene matches: 6. CDR1 KGHSH and CDR2 LQKENI come from the germline V gene. The CDR3 DNA is TGTGCCAGCTCACCCGGGACAGGGTCCCCCTCCTACAATGAGCAGTTCTTC. Translation gives CASSPGTGSPSYNEQFF.

This clone turned up a few times. The rearrangement uses TRBV2 and TRBJ2-5, with 7 bases identical to TRBD1. Germline values: CDR1 SNHLY, CDR2 FYNNEI. The V and J ends lost 5 bases and 2 bases, in that order; junction bases with no gene match: 8. The CDR3 has 15 amino acids. The CDR3 sequence is CASSPRQGWQETQYF. CDR3 DNA sequence: TGTGCCAGCAGTCCCAGACAGGGCTGGCAAGAGACCCAGTACTTC.

This clone occurred once. The gene calls are TRBV12-5 and TRBJ2-2; maybe TRBD1 (6 bases). Germline assignment: CDR1 LGHNT and CDR2 FRNRAP. Trimming removed 4 bases from V and 1 base from J, with 13 bases in between. The CDR3 loop spans 16 amino acids. CDR3 in DNA: TGTGCTAGTGGTTACAAGGACAGCCAGAACACCGGGGAGCTGTTTTTT. Amino acid sequence: CASGYKDSQNTGELFF.

This clone has a handful of counts. This rearrangement joins TRBV11-2 to TRBJ2-3, with 7 bases identical to TRBD1. The CDR3 contains 14 residues. Germline-derived CDR1 and CDR2 are SGHAT and FQNNGV. J lost 8 bases, V lost 5 bases, and 10 bases had no gene match. In nucleotides, the CDR3 is TGTGCCAGCAGCAGGGACAGTATCAGAGGTACGCAGTATTTT. Protein product: CASSRDSIRGTQYF.

V is TRBV5-5 and J is TRBJ2-2; D gene uncertain. The germline CDR1 and CDR2 sequences are SGHKS and YYEKEE (reference sequence). Trimming removed 0 bases at V and 6 bases at J, with 6 bases between. The CDR3 runs to 13 residues. The CDR3 protein is CASSLEWAGELFF. CDR3 bases: TGTGCCAGCAGCTTGGAGTGGGCCGGGGAGCTGTTTTTT.

This chain links TRBV10-3 with TRBJ1-2; perhaps TRBD1 as D (5 bases). There are 13 residues in the CDR3. V was trimmed by 4 bases and J by 3 bases, leaving 9 bases between them. The germline V gene has CDR1 ENHRY and CDR2 SYGVKD. In nucleotides, the CDR3 is TGTGCCATCAGTGCTAGGGGCGACTATGGCTACACCTTC. Protein product: CAISARGDYGYTF.

This clone was seen just once. The V call is TRBV7-3, the J call TRBJ2-7, with 7 positions matching TRBD1. The trim removed 4 bases at V and 6 bases at J, leaving 6 bases unmatched. Germline CDR1 SGHTA, CDR2 FQGTGA. The CDR3 covers 13 residues. CDR3 loop: CASSSRQGGEQYF. CDR3 nucleotide sequence: TGTGCCAGCAGCTCGAGACAGGGTGGCGAGCAGTACTTC.

This chain uses TRBV5-8 with TRBJ1-1; the D is unclear. CDR1 SGHTS and CDR2 YDEGEE come from the germline V gene. Trimming left V 4 bases short and J 0 bases short, with 13 bases between. The CDR3 is made up of 15 amino acids. The DNA for the CDR3 is TGTGCCAGCAGCACCGGGCGCTGGTTGAACACTGAAGCTTTCTTT. Protein: CASSTGRWLNTEAFF.

This clone has just a few counts. This rearrangement joins TRBV2 to TRBJ2-1; 11 bases fit TRBD2. The trim removed 7 bases at V and 6 bases at J, leaving 5 bases unmatched. The germline CDR1 and CDR2 sequences are SNHLY and FYNNEI. This CDR3 is built from 14 residues. The CDR3 DNA reads TGTGCCAGCACCCCCGGGACTAGCGGCAATGAGCAGTTCTTC. Translation gives CASTPGTSGNEQFF.

V and J are TRBV7-2 and TRBJ2-6; tentative D call: TRBD2 (6 bases). V lost 1 base and J 0 bases, leaving 16 bases between the germline ends. The germline V gene encodes CDR1 SGHTA and CDR2 FQGNSA. The CDR3 extends over 19 amino acids. The CDR3 DNA reads TGTGCCAGCAGCTTAGGGGGCGGGGCGGTCTACTCTGGGGCCAACGTCCTGACTTTC. Translated, it gives CASSLGGGAVYSGANVLTF. The whole variable domain, filled in from reference TRBV7-2 and TRBJ2-6, reads GAGVSQSPSNKVTEKGKDVELRCDPISGHTALYWYRQSLGQGLEFLIYFQGNSAPDKSGLPSDRFSAERTGGSVSTLTIQRTQQEDSAVYLCASSLGGGAVYSGANVLTFGAGSRLTVL.

This clone has just a few counts. The chain combines TRBV6-5 with TRBJ1-2, with TRBD1 as a possible D gene (5 bases). Germline loops: CDR1 MNHEY, CDR2 SVGAGI. This CDR3 contains 11 residues. V was pared by 8 bases and J by 6 bases, with 10 bases between. The DNA for the CDR3 is TGTGCCAGCGGTCGAGGGGATGGCTACACCTTC. This sequence encodes CASGRGDGYTF.

The chain joins TRBV19 to TRBJ2-3; 8 nucleotides line up with TRBD1. After removal of 5 bases from V and 6 bases from J, the junction contained 4 bases not matched to a gene. CDR3 size: 13 residues. Germline assignment: CDR1 LNHDA and CDR2 SQIVND (reference sequence). The CDR3 loop reads CASSPQGADTQYF. CDR3 nucleotide sequence: TGTGCCAGTAGTCCTCAGGGGGCTGATACGCAGTATTTT.

The rearrangement links TRBV6-5 to TRBJ1-5; 10 bases agree with TRBD1. The CDR3 totals 14 residues. The V and J ends lost 7 bases and 6 bases, in that order; junction bases with no gene match: 6. Per the germline V gene, CDR1 is MNHEY and CDR2 is SVGAGI. The CDR3, as DNA: TGTGCCAGCACCCAAGGACAGGGGGGTCAGCCCCAGCATTTT. It specifies CASTQGQGGQPQHF.

The gene calls are TRBV6-1 and TRBJ2-7; unclear D gene. This CDR3 has 14 amino acids. Trimming shortened V by 2 bases and J by 6 bases, and 14 bases separated the two germline ends. Germline CDR1 is MNHNS and CDR2 is SASEGT. DNA of the CDR3: TGTGCCAGCAGTGAAACTCACAGAATAGGCGAGCAGTACTTC. This codes for CASSETHRIGEQYF.

The genes are TRBV5-1 and TRBJ2-1; maybe TRBD2 (6 bases). CDR1 is SGHRS, CDR2 YFSETQ, per germline. The ends were cut back, 0 bases at V and 0 bases at J, with 10 bases in the middle. There are 16 residues in the CDR3. The CDR3 region has the DNA TGCGCCAGCAGCTTGGGGGGGGTCAACTCCTACAATGAGCAGTTCTTC. This sequence encodes CASSLGGVNSYNEQFF.